The next 8 T cell receptor beta chains were all read from a single sample in a study of blood T cells in healthy people across ages. With a J-beta primer mix and a sample-barcoded 5' primer, a second PCR ran about 7 to 12 cycles. TCRdb passed the 5' RACE reads through MiXCR, listing each CDR3 protein once. The sample contains fewer than 2 million distinct CDR3 sequences, approximately 40% of which appear only once. The source material was blood. The receptors stem from a human donor in good health.

The rearrangement uses TRBV5-5 and TRBJ1-1; TRBD1 aligns across 7 bases. Unmatched junction bases numbered 6, after V lost 0 bases and J lost 4 bases. Germline V gene sequence: CDR1 SGHKS, CDR2 YYEKEE (reference sequence). The length of the CDR3 is 15 residues. The CDR3 here is CASSLEGARITEAFF. The CDR3, as DNA: TGTGCCAGCAGCTTGGAGGGGGCAAGGATCACTGAAGCTTTCTTT. Full variable domain (rest looked up from reference TRBV5-5 and TRBJ1-1): DAGVTQSPTHLIKTRGQQVTLRCSPISGHKSVSWYQQVLGQGPQFIFQYYEKEERGRGNFPDRFSARQFPNYSSELNVNALLLGDSALYLCASSLEGARITEAFFGQGTRLTVV.

This clonotype was counted only a few times. This chain joins TRBV4-2 and TRBJ2-7; TRBD1 agrees at 11 bases. The junction had 5 bases not matched to a gene; V was cut back by 5 bases and J by 5 bases. CDR3 size: 14 residues. Germline CDR1 is LGHNA and CDR2 is YNFKEQ. DNA for the CDR3: TGTGCCAGCAGCGTACGGGACAGGGGGAACGAGCAGTACTTC. It codes for CASSVRDRGNEQYF.

V usage is TRBV7-9 and J usage is TRBJ1-2, with D perhaps matching TRBD1 (6 bases). The CDR3 spans 15 residues. CDR1 is SEHNR and CDR2 is FQNEAQ in the germline V gene (reference sequence). Trimming removed 6 bases at V and 3 bases at J, with 17 bases between. CDR3 sequence reads: CASRLGAPEYYGYTF. The DNA for the CDR3 is TGTGCCAGCAGACTGGGGGCGCCCGAGTACTATGGCTACACCTTC. Looking up the rest from reference TRBV7-9 and TRBJ1-2 gives the full variable domain: DTGVSQNPRHKITKRGQNVTFRCDPISEHNRLYWYRQTLGQGPEFLTYFQNEAQLEKSRLLSDRFSAERPKGSFSTLEIQRTEQGDSAMYLCASRLGAPEYYGYTFGSGTRLTVV.

The CDR3 loop is CASSDPPTDAGYTF. DNA for the CDR3: TGTGCCAGCAGTGACCCACCGACAGACGCCGGCTACACCTTC. The V and J genes are TRBV2 and TRBJ1-2; tentative D call: TRBD1 (5 bases). The CDR3 totals 14 residues. Germline loops: CDR1 SNHLY, CDR2 FYNNEI. V was trimmed by 3 bases and J by 8 bases, leaving 16 bases between them.

This clonotype was detected a few times. The chain carries TRBV7-8 and TRBJ1-5; TRBD1 agrees at 10 bases. In germline, CDR1 is SGHVS, CDR2 FQNEAQ. J gave up 5 bases and V 5 bases, and 9 bases lay outside the gene matches. CDR3 length equals 16 residues. The CDR3 DNA reads as TGTGCCAGCAGCCTGCTGGACAGGGGGAGAGATCAGCCCCAGCATTTT. It encodes CASSLLDRGRDQPQHF. The whole variable domain, remainder taken from reference TRBV7-8 and TRBJ1-5, is GAGVSQSPRYKVAKRGQDVALRCDPISGHVSLFWYQQALGQGPEFLTYFQNEAQLDKSGLPSDRFFAERPEGSVSTLKIQRTQQEDSAVYLCASSLLDRGRDQPQHFGDGTRLSIL.

The V and J genes are TRBV29-1 and TRBJ1-2; D unclear. Germline V gene data show CDR1 as SQVTM and CDR2 as ANQGSEA. This CDR3 region has 15 residues. V dropped 3 bases and J dropped 0 bases, with 14 bases sitting between them. The DNA of the CDR3 is TGCAGCGTTGATAGACACGCAACCACTAACTATGGCTACACCTTC. Protein product: CSVDRHATTNYGYTF.

The chain couples TRBV27 to TRBJ2-1, with D unclear. CDR1 MNHEY and CDR2 SMNVEV come from the germline V gene (reference sequence). The CDR3 spans 14 residues. The germline V and J ends were trimmed by 3 bases and 4 bases, with 10 bases remaining between them. In nucleotides, the CDR3 is TGTGCCAGCAGTTTTTTGTTTGAGTACAATGAGCAGTTCTTC. Protein product: CASSFLFEYNEQFF.

This clonotype was seen a few times. This rearrangement joins TRBV6-5 to TRBJ2-7; D tentatively fits TRBD1 or TRBD2 (5 bases each). Trimming shortened V by 6 bases and J by 2 bases, and 20 bases separated the two germline ends. Germline-derived CDR1 and CDR2 are MNHEY and SVGAGI. The CDR3 extends over 16 amino acids. The chain's CDR3 is CASRPNLGPTTYEQYF. The CDR3 DNA reads as TGTGCCAGCAGACCCAACTTGGGACCTACCACCTACGAGCAGTACTTC.